The rows below give T cell receptor beta chains drawn from one sample of a study of cytotoxic CD8 clonotypes in ibrutinib-treated CLL. Some clones are missing from TCRdb's copy, which holds only in-frame ones; the method was immunoSEQ multiplex PCR. The sample gives approximately 47,000 clones, around three fifths of which show up once; about 27% is in the top ten. The sample here was PBMCs, taken after 24 months of ibrutinib treatment. The receptors here all came from a human donor with chronic lymphocytic leukemia. Each CDR3 is given with its conserved first and last residue. The D gene is left open where the match is weak. Clone size is not always given. Where it is, it says once, few, many or a class for expanded clones.

abundance	d_gene	j_gene	v_gene	CDR3aa	CDR3nt
NA	TRBD1	TRBJ1-1	TRBV5-1	CASSSLSPGQGVFGNTEAFF	TGCGCCAGCAGCTCACTTTCACCGGGACAGGGGGTTTTTGGGAACACTGAAGCTTTCTTT
few	NA	TRBJ1-2	TRBV15	CATSPGRGYGYTF	TGTGCCACCAGCCCCGGCAGGGGCTATGGCTACACCTTC
many	NA	TRBJ1-3	TRBV25-1	CASSELGRGALGNTIYF	TGTGCCAGCAGTGAATTGGGTCGGGGGGCATTGGGAAACACCATATATTTT
few	TRBD2	TRBJ2-4	TRBV10-3	CAISEALAGGNIQYF	TGTGCCATCAGTGAGGCTCTAGCGGGGGGAAACATTCAGTACTTC
few	NA	TRBJ1-1	TRBV7-9	CASRRGDMNTEAFF	TGTGCCAGCAGGAGGGGGGATATGAACACTGAAGCTTTCTTT
NA	TRBD1	TRBJ1-5	TRBV27	CASSLSTGEHQPQHF	TGTGCCAGCAGTTTATCGACAGGGGAACATCAGCCCCAGCATTTT
NA	NA	TRBJ1-2	TRBV7-9	CASSSDPLEGGSLNYGYTF	TGTGCCAGCAGCTCCGATCCTTTAGAGGGAGGCAGCCTGAACTATGGCTACACCTTC
NA	NA	TRBJ2-2	TRBV2	CASSEDSPGELFF	TGTGCCAGCAGTGAAGACAGTCCCGGGGAGCTGTTTTTT
NA	NA	TRBJ1-3	TRBV16	CASSHGTGSSGNTIYF	TGTGCCAGCAGCCATGGGACGGGGAGCTCTGGAAACACCATATATTTT
NA	TRBD2	TRBJ2-3	TRBV27	CASSPPGLAGGGDTQYF	TGTGCCAGCAGTCCCCCCGGACTAGCGGGGGGCGGAGATACGCAGTATTTT
NA	NA	TRBJ2-3	TRBV2	CASSPTGFGPQYF	TGTGCCAGCAGTCCGACTGGGTTCGGACCGCAGTATTTT
NA	TRBD1	TRBJ2-2	TRBV10-3	CASWTGGAGRAGELFF	TGTGCCAGCTGGACAGGGGGCGCGGGTAGGGCCGGGGAGCTGTTTTTT
few	NA	TRBJ1-6	TRBV13	CASRQDNSPLHF	TGTGCGTCGCGACAGGATAATTCACCCCTCCACTTT
once	NA	TRBJ1-1	TRBV5-4	CASSPNWGDTEAFF	TGTGCCAGCAGCCCCAATTGGGGGGACACTGAAGCTTTCTTT
NA	NA	TRBJ1-5	TRBV10-1	CASSDPGQPQHF	TGCGCCAGCAGTGACCCCGGTCAGCCCCAGCATTTT
NA	TRBD1	TRBJ1-1	TRBV29-1	CSARDSVMNTEAFF	TGCAGCGCCCGGGACAGTGTCATGAACACTGAAGCTTTCTTT
few	TRBD1	TRBJ2-5	TRBV5-4	CASSLDREETQYF	TGTGCCAGCAGCCTGGACAGGGAGGAGACCCAGTACTTC
once	NA	TRBJ2-1	TRBV19	CASGGTSYNEQFF	TGTGCCAGTGGGGGGACTTCCTACAATGAGCAGTTCTTC
few	NA	TRBJ2-7	TRBV4-2	CASSQDGKYEQYF	TGTGCCAGCAGCCAGGACGGGAAATACGAGCAGTACTTC
few	TRBD2	TRBJ2-3	TRBV5-7	CASSPLWASGGRPDTQYF	TGTGCCAGCAGCCCCCTATGGGCTAGCGGGGGGCGCCCAGATACGCAGTATTTT
once	TRBD1	TRBJ2-5	TRBV2	CASDKPGQLFGTQYF	TGTGCCAGTGACAAACCGGGACAGCTGTTCGGGACCCAGTACTTC
NA	TRBD1	TRBJ2-2	TRBV6-5	CASSYLQGAGTGELFF	TGTGCCAGCAGTTACCTACAGGGGGCGGGAACCGGGGAGCTGTTTTTT
NA	NA	TRBJ1-2	TRBV2	CASSEVEGGGYTF	TGTGCCAGCAGTGAAGTCGAGGGAGGTGGCTACACCTTC
NA	NA	TRBJ2-7	TRBV6-6	CASKDRGPDEQYF	TGTGCCAGCAAGGACAGAGGACCCGACGAGCAGTACTTC
few	NA	TRBJ2-7	TRBV4-2	CASSQVGPEQYF	TGTGCCAGCAGCCAAGTTGGGCCCGAGCAGTACTTC
once	NA	TRBJ2-2	TRBV2	CATTQGRGFTGELFF	TGTGCCACCACGCAGGGGAGGGGTTTCACCGGGGAGCTGTTTTTT
many	NA	TRBJ2-1	TRBV23-1	CASSQSGKDEQFF	TGCGCCAGCAGTCAATCGGGGAAGGATGAGCAGTTCTTC
NA	NA	TRBJ2-4	TRBV5-4	CASSLVGLENIQYF	TGTGCCAGCAGCTTGGTGGGGCTCGAAAACATTCAGTACTTC
NA	TRBD1	TRBJ1-1	TRBV4-1	CASSQVRAGTGATEAFF	TGCGCCAGCAGCCAAGTCCGAGCCGGGACAGGGGCCACTGAAGCTTTCTTT
NA	TRBD2	TRBJ2-1	TRBV5-1	CASSFGTSGLSSYNEQFF	TGCGCCAGCAGCTTCGGGACTAGCGGGTTAAGCTCCTACAATGAGCAGTTCTTC
few	TRBD1	TRBJ1-2	TRBV7-8	CASSPGQGNYGYTF	TGTGCCAGCAGCCCCGGACAGGGCAACTATGGCTACACCTTC
NA	NA	TRBJ2-7	TRBV20-1	CSASRGEGIYF	TGCAGTGCTAGTAGGGGGGAAGGAATTTACTTC
NA	NA	TRBJ2-7	TRBV5-1	CASRVTRDYEQYF	TGCGCCAGCAGGGTGACACGGGACTACGAGCAGTACTTC
NA	NA	TRBJ1-1	TRBV6-1	CASTFFDGPTEAFF	TGTGCCAGCACCTTCTTCGACGGTCCCACTGAAGCTTTCTTT
NA	NA	TRBJ1-3	TRBV18	CASSPPGARGNTIYF	TGTGCCAGCTCACCACCGGGGGCGAGGGGAAACACCATATATTTT